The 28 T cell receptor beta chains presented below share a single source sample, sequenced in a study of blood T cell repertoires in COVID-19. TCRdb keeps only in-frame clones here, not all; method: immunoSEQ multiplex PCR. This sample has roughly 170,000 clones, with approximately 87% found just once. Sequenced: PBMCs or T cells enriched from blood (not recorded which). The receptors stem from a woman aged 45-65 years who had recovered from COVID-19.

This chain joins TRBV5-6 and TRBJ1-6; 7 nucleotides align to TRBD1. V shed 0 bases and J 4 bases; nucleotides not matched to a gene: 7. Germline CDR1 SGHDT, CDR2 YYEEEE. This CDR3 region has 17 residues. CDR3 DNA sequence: TGTGCCAGCAGCTTGGGAACAGGGGTAGGGTATAATTCACCCCTCCACTTT. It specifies CASSLGTGVGYNSPLHF. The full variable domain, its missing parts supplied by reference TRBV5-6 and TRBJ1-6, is DAGVTQSPTHLIKTRGQQVTLRCSPKSGHDTVSWYQQALGQGPQFIFQYYEEEERQRGNFPDRFSGHQFPNYSSELNVNALLLGDSALYLCASSLGTGVGYNSPLHFGNGTRLTVT.

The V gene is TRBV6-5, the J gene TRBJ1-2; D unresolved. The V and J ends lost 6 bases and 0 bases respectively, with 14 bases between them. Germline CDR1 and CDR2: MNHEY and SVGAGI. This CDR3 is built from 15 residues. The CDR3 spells CASRAPGNANYGYTF. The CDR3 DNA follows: TGTGCCAGCAGGGCCCCCGGGAACGCTAACTATGGCTACACCTTC.

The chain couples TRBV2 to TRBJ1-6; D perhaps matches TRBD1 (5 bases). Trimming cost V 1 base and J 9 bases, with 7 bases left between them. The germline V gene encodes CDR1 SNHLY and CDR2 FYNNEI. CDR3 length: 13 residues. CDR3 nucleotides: TGTGCCAGCAGTGAAGGGGGGGGTTCACCCCTCCACTTT. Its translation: CASSEGGGSPLHF.

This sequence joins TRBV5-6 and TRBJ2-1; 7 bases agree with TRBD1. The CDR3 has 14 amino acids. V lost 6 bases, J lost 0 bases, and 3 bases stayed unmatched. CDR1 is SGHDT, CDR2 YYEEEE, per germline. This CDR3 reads CASTWDSSYNEQFF. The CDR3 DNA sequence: TGTGCCAGCACCTGGGACAGCTCCTACAATGAGCAGTTCTTC.

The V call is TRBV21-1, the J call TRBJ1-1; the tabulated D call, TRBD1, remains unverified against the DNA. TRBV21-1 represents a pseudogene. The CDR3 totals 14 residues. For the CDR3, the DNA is TGTGCCAGCAGCGGGTTCTGGGGCGACACTGAAGCTTTCTTT. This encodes CASSGFWGDTEAFF.

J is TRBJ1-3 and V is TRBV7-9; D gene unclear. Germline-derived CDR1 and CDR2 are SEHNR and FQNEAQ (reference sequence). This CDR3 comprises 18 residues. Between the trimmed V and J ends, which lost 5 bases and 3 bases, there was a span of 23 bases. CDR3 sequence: CASSRSGGLHLDGNTIYF. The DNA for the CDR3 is TGTGCCAGCAGCCGCTCGGGAGGGCTGCACCTAGATGGAAACACCATATATTTT.

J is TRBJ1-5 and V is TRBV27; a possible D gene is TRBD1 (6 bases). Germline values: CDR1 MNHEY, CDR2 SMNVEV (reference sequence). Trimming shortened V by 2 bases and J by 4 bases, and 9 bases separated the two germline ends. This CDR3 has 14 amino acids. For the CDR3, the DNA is TGTGCCAGCAGTTTACGGGACAAGAATCAGCCCCAGCATTTT. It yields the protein CASSLRDKNQPQHF.

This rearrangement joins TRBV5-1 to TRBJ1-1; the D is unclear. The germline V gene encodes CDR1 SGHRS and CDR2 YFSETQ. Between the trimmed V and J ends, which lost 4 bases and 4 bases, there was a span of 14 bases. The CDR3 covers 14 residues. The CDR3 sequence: CASSPLPGITEAFF. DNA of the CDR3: TGCGCCAGCAGCCCCTTGCCGGGGATCACTGAAGCTTTCTTT.

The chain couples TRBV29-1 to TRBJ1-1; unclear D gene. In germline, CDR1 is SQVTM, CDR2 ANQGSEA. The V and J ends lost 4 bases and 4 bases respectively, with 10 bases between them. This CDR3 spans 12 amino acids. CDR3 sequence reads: CSVVGPPTEAFF. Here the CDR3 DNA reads TGCAGCGTTGTTGGGCCGCCCACTGAAGCTTTCTTT.

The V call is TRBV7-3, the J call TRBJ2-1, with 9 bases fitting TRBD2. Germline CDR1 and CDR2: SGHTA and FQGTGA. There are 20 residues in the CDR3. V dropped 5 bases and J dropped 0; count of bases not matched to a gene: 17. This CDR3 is CASSPNPPFGGGASYNEQFF. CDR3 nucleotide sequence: TGTGCCAGCAGCCCCAACCCCCCTTTTGGCGGGGGGGCCTCCTACAATGAGCAGTTCTTC.

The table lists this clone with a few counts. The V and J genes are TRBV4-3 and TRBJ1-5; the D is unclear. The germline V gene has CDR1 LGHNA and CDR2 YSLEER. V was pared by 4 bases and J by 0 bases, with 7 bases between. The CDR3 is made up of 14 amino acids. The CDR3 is CASSPTYSNQPQHF. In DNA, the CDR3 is TGCGCCAGCAGCCCGACTTATAGCAATCAGCCCCAGCATTTT.

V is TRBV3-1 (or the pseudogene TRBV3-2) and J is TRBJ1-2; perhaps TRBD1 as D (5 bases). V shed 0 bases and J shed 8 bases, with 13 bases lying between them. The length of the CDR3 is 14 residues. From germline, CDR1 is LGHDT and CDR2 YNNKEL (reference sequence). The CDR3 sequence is CASSQDPRREGYTF. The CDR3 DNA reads TGTGCCAGCAGCCAAGATCCCCGCAGGGAAGGCTACACCTTC.

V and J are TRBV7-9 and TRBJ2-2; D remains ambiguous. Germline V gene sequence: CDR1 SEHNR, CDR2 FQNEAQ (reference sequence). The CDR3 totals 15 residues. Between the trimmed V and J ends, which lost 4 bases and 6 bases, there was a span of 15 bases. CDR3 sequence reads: CASSSRRAVAGELFF. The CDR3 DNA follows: TGTGCCAGCAGCTCCCGCCGCGCGGTCGCCGGGGAGCTGTTTTTT.

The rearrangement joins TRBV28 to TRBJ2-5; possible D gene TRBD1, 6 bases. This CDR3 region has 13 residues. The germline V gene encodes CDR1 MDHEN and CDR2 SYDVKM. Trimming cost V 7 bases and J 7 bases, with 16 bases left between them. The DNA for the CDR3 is TGTGCCAGCACCCTGACAGGACGCGGGACCCAGTACTTC. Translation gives CASTLTGRGTQYF.

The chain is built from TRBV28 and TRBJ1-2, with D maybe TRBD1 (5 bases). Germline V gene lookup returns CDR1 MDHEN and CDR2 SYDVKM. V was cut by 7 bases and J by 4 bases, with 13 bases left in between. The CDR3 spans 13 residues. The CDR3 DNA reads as TGTGCCAGCATGCCGGGGGGGAGCTATGGCTACACCTTC. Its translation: CASMPGGSYGYTF.

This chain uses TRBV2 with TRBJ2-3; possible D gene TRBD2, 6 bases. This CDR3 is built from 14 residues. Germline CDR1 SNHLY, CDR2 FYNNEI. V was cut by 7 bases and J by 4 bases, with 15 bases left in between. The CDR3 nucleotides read TGTGCCAGCAAAGATGGACTAAGCGCAGATACGCAGTATTTT. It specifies CASKDGLSADTQYF.

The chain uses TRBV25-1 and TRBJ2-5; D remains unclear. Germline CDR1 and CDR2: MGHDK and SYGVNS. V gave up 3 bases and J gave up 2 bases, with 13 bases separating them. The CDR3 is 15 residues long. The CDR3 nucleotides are TGTGCCAGCAGTGACCGGAGTCTATGGCAAGAGACCCAGTACTTC. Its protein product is CASSDRSLWQETQYF.

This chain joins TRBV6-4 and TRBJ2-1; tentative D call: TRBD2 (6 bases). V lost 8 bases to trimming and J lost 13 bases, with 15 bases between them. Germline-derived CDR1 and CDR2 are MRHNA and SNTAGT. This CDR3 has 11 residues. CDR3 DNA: TGTGCCAGCGGCACGGGAGTAGGTCAGTTCTTC. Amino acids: CASGTGVGQFF.

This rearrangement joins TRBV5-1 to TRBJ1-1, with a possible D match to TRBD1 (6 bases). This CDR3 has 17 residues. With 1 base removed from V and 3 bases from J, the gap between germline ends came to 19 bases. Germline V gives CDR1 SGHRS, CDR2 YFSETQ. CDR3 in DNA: TGCGCCAGCAGCTTGCTAAGTGCCAGGGGATCACACACTGAAGCTTTCTTT. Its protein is CASSLLSARGSHTEAFF.

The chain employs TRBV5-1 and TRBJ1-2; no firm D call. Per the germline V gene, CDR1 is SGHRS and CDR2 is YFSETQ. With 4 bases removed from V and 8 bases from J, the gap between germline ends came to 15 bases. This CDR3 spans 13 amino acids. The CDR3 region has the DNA TGCGCCAGCAGCGAAGGACTACCTAACGGCTACACCTTC. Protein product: CASSEGLPNGYTF.

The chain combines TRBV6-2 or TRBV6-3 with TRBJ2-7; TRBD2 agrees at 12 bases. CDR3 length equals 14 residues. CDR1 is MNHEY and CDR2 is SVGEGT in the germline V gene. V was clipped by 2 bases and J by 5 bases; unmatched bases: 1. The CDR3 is CASSYLAGGNEQYV. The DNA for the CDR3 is TGTGCCAGCAGTTACCTAGCGGGAGGGAACGAGCAGTACGTC.

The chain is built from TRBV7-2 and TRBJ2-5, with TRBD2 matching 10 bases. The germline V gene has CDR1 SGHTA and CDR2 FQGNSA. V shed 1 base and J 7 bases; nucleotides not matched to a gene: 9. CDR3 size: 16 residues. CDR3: CASSLGDLAGAGTQYF. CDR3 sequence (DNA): TGTGCCAGCAGCTTAGGGGACCTAGCGGGAGCCGGGACCCAGTACTTC.

CDR3 coding DNA: TGTGCCAGCAGCCGGGGGGGCCTCAGCACAGATACGCAGTATTTT. Protein: CASSRGGLSTDTQYF. This chain uses TRBV3-1 (or the pseudogene TRBV3-2) with TRBJ2-3; D may be TRBD2 (7 bases). V was pared by 4 bases and J by 0 bases, with 11 bases between. CDR1 and CDR2 from the germline V gene are LGHDT and YNNKEL (reference sequence). The CDR3 has 15 residues.

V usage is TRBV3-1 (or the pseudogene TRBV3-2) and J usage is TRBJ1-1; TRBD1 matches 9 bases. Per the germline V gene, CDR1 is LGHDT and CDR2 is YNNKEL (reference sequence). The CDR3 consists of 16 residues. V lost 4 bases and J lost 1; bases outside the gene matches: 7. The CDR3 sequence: CASSRGTGQGNTEAFF. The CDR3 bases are TGTGCCAGCAGCCGAGGGACAGGGCAGGGGAACACTGAAGCTTTCTTT.

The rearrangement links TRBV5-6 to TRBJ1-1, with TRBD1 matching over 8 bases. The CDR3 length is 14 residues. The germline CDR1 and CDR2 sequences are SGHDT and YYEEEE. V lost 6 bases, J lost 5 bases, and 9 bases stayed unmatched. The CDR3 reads CASILDRDRTEAFF. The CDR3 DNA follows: TGTGCCAGCATCCTGGACAGGGATCGGACTGAAGCTTTCTTT.

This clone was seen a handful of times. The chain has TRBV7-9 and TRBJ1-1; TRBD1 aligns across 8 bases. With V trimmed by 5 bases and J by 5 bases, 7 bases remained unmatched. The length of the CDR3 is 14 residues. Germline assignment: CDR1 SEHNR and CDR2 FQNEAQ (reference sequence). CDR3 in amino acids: CASSAGQGGTEAFF. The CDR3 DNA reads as TGTGCCAGCAGCGCCGGACAGGGAGGGACTGAAGCTTTCTTT.

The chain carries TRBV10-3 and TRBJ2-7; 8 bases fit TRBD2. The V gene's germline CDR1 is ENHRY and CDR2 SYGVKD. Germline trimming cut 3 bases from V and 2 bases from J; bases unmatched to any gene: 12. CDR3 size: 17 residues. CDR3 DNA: TGTGCCATCAGTGATGGCGGGGGGCAGGGAGGGACCTACGAGCAGTACGTC. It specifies CAISDGGGQGGTYEQYV.

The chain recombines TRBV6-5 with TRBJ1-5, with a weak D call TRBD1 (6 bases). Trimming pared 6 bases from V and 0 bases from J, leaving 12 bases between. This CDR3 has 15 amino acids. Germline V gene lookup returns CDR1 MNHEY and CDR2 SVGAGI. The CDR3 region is CASSLGANSNQPQHF. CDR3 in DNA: TGTGCCAGCAGCCTGGGGGCAAATAGCAATCAGCCCCAGCATTTT.